This TCR beta chain was documented in a study of OX40 agonist ivuxolimab in advanced cancers. General study points: Expanded clones were, on average, more numerous among CD8+ T cells than CD4+. Partial responders at 0.1-3.0 mg/kg had among the lowest clonal expansion.

This clone turned up a few times. The antigen remains undetermined. J lost 3 bases, V lost 3 bases, and 1 base had no gene match. Germline CDR1 and CDR2: GTSNPN and SVGIG (reference sequence). This CDR3 contains 12 residues. Assay used: immunoSEQ multiplex PCR; TCRdb lists only in-frame clones, some missing. The profile covers about 18,000 clones, with just under 75% appearing a single time and about a quarter taken by the ten largest. The sample in question was CD4+ or CD8+ T cells sorted from blood, obtained in a trial of the OX40 agonist ivuxolimab. The receptor's source is an adult with an advanced solid tumor such as melanoma, head and neck, liver or kidney cancer. The chain carries TRBV30 and TRBJ1-1; TRBD1 matches at 7 bases. Here the CDR3 DNA reads TGTGCCTGGAGGGGACAGTACACTGAAGCTTTCTTT. It encodes CAWRGQYTEAFF.